The 28 T cell receptor beta chains given below trace back to one sample, sequenced in a study of cytomegalovirus exposure and HLA in healthy donors. Here immunoSEQ multiplex PCR was the method, and the copy in TCRdb shows in-frame clones only, minus some. This table has about 160,000 clones, approximately 89% appearing once. Sequences were obtained from PBMCs. The source of these receptors is a man in his late teens or twenties in good health and CMV-seropositive.

This chain connects TRBV6-5 to TRBJ1-2; the match to TRBD1 covers 9 bases. This CDR3 is 14 amino acids long. Germline CDR1 is MNHEY and CDR2 is SVGAGI. Trimming removed 2 bases from V and 7 bases from J; junction bases left unmatched: 5. The CDR3 coding sequence is TGTGCCAGCAGTTACAGCGACAGGGGGAGTGGCTACACCTTC. Amino acid sequence: CASSYSDRGSGYTF.

The rearrangement joins TRBV18 to TRBJ2-3, with TRBD2 matching 11 bases. Germline V CDR1 and CDR2: KGHSH, LQKENI. This CDR3 is 15 amino acids long. The ends lost 6 bases at V and 6 bases at J; junction bases unmatched: 8. CDR3 DNA sequence: TGTGCCAGCTCCCCTACTAGCGGGAGATCTGATACGCAGTATTTT. Translation: CASSPTSGRSDTQYF.

The chain is built from TRBV18 and TRBJ2-5; tentatively, D is TRBD2 (5 bases). This CDR3 region has 13 residues. The ends were cut back, 2 bases at V and 5 bases at J, with 9 bases in the middle. Germline V gene sequence: CDR1 KGHSH, CDR2 LQKENI. CDR3 in DNA: TGTGCCAGCTCACCATATCTAGCCGAGACCCAGTACTTC. Its translation: CASSPYLAETQYF.

The chain has TRBV15 and TRBJ1-4; 8 bases map to TRBD1. J gave up 8 bases and V 5 bases, and 10 bases lay outside the gene matches. This CDR3 is built from 15 residues. Looked up from germline, CDR1 is LNHNV and CDR2 is YYDKDF (reference sequence). The CDR3 protein is CATSERTGWTEKLFF. CDR3 coding DNA: TGTGCCACCAGCGAACGGACAGGGTGGACGGAAAAACTGTTTTTT.

The chain uses TRBV5-5 and TRBJ2-2; D perhaps matches TRBD1 (5 bases). Germline V lookup: CDR1 SGHKS, CDR2 YYEKEE (reference sequence). The CDR3 has 12 amino acids. Trimming removed 2 bases from V and 6 bases from J, with 5 bases in between. The CDR3 here is CASSLGAGELFF. CDR3 nucleotides: TGTGCCAGCAGCTTAGGGGCCGGGGAGCTGTTTTTT.

The chain combines TRBV28 with TRBJ2-2, with a possible D match to TRBD2 (6 bases). The CDR3 covers 13 residues. Germline CDR1 and CDR2: MDHEN and SYDVKM. V was pared by 4 bases and J by 9 bases, with 12 bases between. CDR3 sequence (DNA): TGTGCCAGCAGTTCTCGGAGGGTCCGGGAGCTGTTTTTT. It yields the protein CASSSRRVRELFF. Full variable domain (remainder filled in from reference TRBV28 and TRBJ2-2): DVKVTQSSRYLVKRTGEKVFLECVQDMDHENMFWYRQDPGLGLRLIYFSYDVKMKEKGDIPEGYSVSREKKERFSLILESASTNQTSMYLCASSSRRVRELFFGEGSRLTVL.

The chain has TRBV7-8 and TRBJ1-5; no clear D gene. Germline V gene sequence: CDR1 SGHVS, CDR2 FQNEAQ. This CDR3 comprises 16 residues. The ends were cut back, 5 bases at V and 1 base at J, with 15 bases in the middle. The CDR3 sequence is CASSPERWRSNQPQHF. The CDR3 DNA reads as TGTGCCAGCAGCCCCGAACGATGGCGGAGCAATCAGCCCCAGCATTTT.

The J gene is TRBJ1-5, the V gene TRBV13; D is possibly TRBD1 (6 bases). CDR3 length: 14 amino acids. The V end lost 6 bases, the J end lost 1 base, and 10 bases lay between the germline ends. Per germline, CDR1 PRHDT and CDR2 FYEKMQ (reference sequence). The CDR3 is CASSRGQSNQPQHF. CDR3 coding DNA: TGTGCCAGCAGTCGAGGACAGAGCAATCAGCCCCAGCATTTT. The full variable domain, its missing parts supplied by reference TRBV13 and TRBJ1-5, is AAGVIQSPRHLIKEKRETATLKCYPIPRHDTVYWYQQGPGQDPQFLISFYEKMQSDKGSIPDRFSAQQFSDYHSELNMSSLELGDSALYFCASSRGQSNQPQHFGDGTRLSIL.

The rearrangement links TRBV6-4 to TRBJ2-7, with D possibly being TRBD2 (5 bases). The V gene's germline CDR1 is MRHNA and CDR2 SNTAGT. This CDR3 region has 15 residues. The V end was cut by 4 bases, the J end by 2 bases, with 15 bases between. Written as DNA, the CDR3 is TGTGCCAGCAGTGCCTCCGGGATACCAGCCTACGAGCAGTACTTC. This encodes CASSASGIPAYEQYF.

V and J are TRBV14 and TRBJ2-7; TRBD2 matches 7 bases. In germline, CDR1 is SGHDN, CDR2 FVKESK. The V gene end was trimmed by 1 base and the J gene end by 4 bases; junction bases not matched to a gene: 7. The CDR3 sequence is 15 residues long. The DNA of the CDR3 is TGTGCCAGCAGCCAAGTGACTAGCCTGACATACGAGCAGTACTTC. Its translation: CASSQVTSLTYEQYF.

A few counts support this clone. The chain uses TRBV11-2 and TRBJ2-1, with TRBD2 identical over 13 bases. Germline assignment: CDR1 SGHAT and CDR2 FQNNGV. V was clipped by 4 bases and J by 6 bases; unmatched bases: 3. There are 15 residues in the CDR3. This chain's CDR3 is CASSWTSGSGNEQFF. The DNA of the CDR3 is TGTGCCAGCAGCTGGACTAGCGGGAGTGGCAATGAGCAGTTCTTC.

The chain carries TRBV9 and TRBJ1-1, with unresolved D. The CDR3 consists of 16 residues. The germline CDR1 and CDR2 sequences are SGDLS and YYNGEE. Deletions cut 0 bases from V and 4 bases from J, with 16 bases between. CDR3 region: CASSVDPGPGGTEAFF. The DNA of the CDR3 is TGTGCCAGCAGCGTAGACCCGGGCCCCGGAGGCACTGAAGCTTTCTTT.

The J gene is TRBJ1-1, the V gene TRBV2, with 9 bases lining up with TRBD1. After removal of 4 bases from V and 4 bases from J, the junction contained 4 bases not matched to a gene. This CDR3 contains 14 residues. CDR1 and CDR2 from the germline V gene are SNHLY and FYNNEI. The CDR3 bases are TGTGCCAGCAGTGGAGGGACAGGGAGCACTGAAGCTTTCTTT. This codes for CASSGGTGSTEAFF.

The V call is TRBV7-8, the J call TRBJ1-2, with TRBD1 matching over 7 bases. The germline CDR1 and CDR2 sequences are SGHVS and FQNEAQ. Unmatched junction bases numbered 11, after V lost 3 bases and J lost 4 bases. The CDR3 consists of 16 residues. CDR3: CASSLQAGTAVYGYTF. Written as DNA, the CDR3 is TGTGCCAGCAGCTTGCAGGCCGGGACAGCTGTCTATGGCTACACCTTC.

This chain uses TRBV19 with TRBJ2-7, with unresolved D. The germline gives CDR1 LNHDA, CDR2 SQIVND (reference sequence). This CDR3 region has 13 residues. V was clipped by 5 bases and J by 0 bases, with 8 bases between them. The DNA for the CDR3 is TGTGCCAGTAGTCCCGACTTCTCCTACGAGCAGTACTTC. It encodes CASSPDFSYEQYF.

The chain joins TRBV30 to TRBJ2-5, with D possibly TRBD1 on 5 matching bases. Trimming removed 3 bases at V and 5 bases at J, with 13 bases between. This CDR3 is 13 amino acids long. The germline V gene encodes CDR1 GTSNPN and CDR2 SVGIG (reference sequence). CDR3 loop: CAWRPDMVETQYF. CDR3 coding DNA: TGTGCCTGGAGGCCGGACATGGTTGAGACCCAGTACTTC.

This clone was counted once. The rearrangement uses TRBV5-6 and TRBJ2-1; possibly TRBD1 for D (5 bases). The CDR3 totals 18 residues. Germline assignment: CDR1 SGHDT and CDR2 YYEEEE. Deletions cut 1 base from V and 4 bases from J, with 21 bases between. CDR3 protein: CASSLLRLLQEHYNEQFF. The DNA of the CDR3 is TGTGCCAGCAGCTTGCTTCGGTTATTACAGGAACATTACAATGAGCAGTTCTTC.

This chain links TRBV25-1 with TRBJ2-1, with no clear D. The germline V gene has CDR1 MGHDK and CDR2 SYGVNS. This CDR3 has 12 amino acids. With 4 bases removed from V and 7 bases from J, the gap between germline ends came to 8 bases. For the CDR3, the DNA is TGTGCCAGCAGTGGGCCTGCAAATGAGCAGTTCTTC. Protein product: CASSGPANEQFF.

A single count supports this clone. V usage is TRBV15 and J usage is TRBJ1-4; D is undetermined. CDR1 is LNHNV, CDR2 YYDKDF, per germline (reference sequence). V was shortened by 0 bases and J by 0 bases, with 5 bases between the two germline ends. There are 15 residues in the CDR3. The CDR3 spells CATSRDSATNEKLFF. The DNA for the CDR3 is TGTGCCACCAGCAGAGATAGTGCAACTAATGAAAAACTGTTTTTT.

The chain is built from TRBV5-1 and TRBJ2-7; 8 bases match TRBD1. The CDR3 runs to 16 residues. Trimming cost V 0 bases and J 4 bases; bases outside gene matches: 9. The germline V gene has CDR1 SGHRS and CDR2 YFSETQ. The CDR3 is CASSLATGTGVYEQYF. Here the CDR3 DNA reads TGCGCCAGCAGCTTGGCAACCGGGACAGGAGTTTACGAGCAGTACTTC. Together with reference TRBV5-1 and TRBJ2-7, the CDR3 gives the full variable domain: KAGVTQTPRYLIKTRGQQVTLSCSPISGHRSVSWYQQTPGQGLQFLFEYFSETQRNKGNFPGRFSGRQFSNSRSEMNVSTLELGDSALYLCASSLATGTGVYEQYFGPGTRLTVT.

J is TRBJ2-2 and V is TRBV28; 10 positions match TRBD1. The V gene end was trimmed by 5 bases and the J gene end by 7 bases; junction bases not matched to a gene: 7. Germline V gene lookup returns CDR1 MDHEN and CDR2 SYDVKM. This CDR3 region has 15 residues. Written as DNA, the CDR3 is TGTGCCAGCAGTAATGGACAGGGGGTGATCGGGGAGCTGTTTTTT. It yields the protein CASSNGQGVIGELFF.

The chain employs TRBV28 and TRBJ2-7, with D unresolved. V lost 7 bases, J lost 3 bases, and 7 bases lay in between. From germline, CDR1 is MDHEN and CDR2 SYDVKM. This CDR3 comprises 11 residues. CDR3 loop: CASMTGYEQYF. The CDR3 DNA reads TGTGCCAGCATGACGGGCTACGAGCAGTACTTC.

The chain has TRBV6-1 and TRBJ2-5, with 7 positions matching TRBD1. CDR1 is MNHNS and CDR2 is SASEGT in the germline V gene. This CDR3 is 14 amino acids long. V shed 7 bases, J shed 5 bases, and the junction held 10 bases outside the gene matches. This CDR3 reads CASMEQGIGETQYF. The CDR3 DNA is TGTGCCAGCATGGAACAGGGGATAGGGGAGACCCAGTACTTC.

The chain recombines TRBV11-3 with TRBJ2-5; TRBD2 aligns across 8 bases. The ends lost 1 base at V and 5 bases at J; junction bases unmatched: 12. Germline CDR1 and CDR2: SGHNT and YENEEA. The CDR3 covers 17 residues. CDR3 residues: CASSLGSGNRWGETQYF. CDR3 nucleotides: TGTGCCAGCAGCTTAGGTAGCGGGAATAGGTGGGGCGAGACCCAGTACTTC. Together with reference TRBV11-3 and TRBJ2-5, the CDR3 gives the full variable domain: EAGVVQSPRYKIIEKKQPVAFWCNPISGHNTLYWYLQNLGQGPELLIRYENEEAVDDSQLPKDRFSAERLKGVDSTLKIQPAELGDSAVYLCASSLGSGNRWGETQYFGPGTRLLVL.

This chain connects TRBV5-1 to TRBJ2-7; D is undetermined. The germline CDR1 and CDR2 sequences are SGHRS and YFSETQ. The germline V and J ends were trimmed by 0 bases and 3 bases, with 10 bases remaining between them. The CDR3 extends over 14 amino acids. The CDR3 DNA reads as TGCGCCAGCAGCTTGGAACGCGCCTACTACGAGCAGTACTTC. It codes for CASSLERAYYEQYF.

J is TRBJ2-3 and V is TRBV7-3, with TRBD2 identical over 10 bases. The CDR3 sequence is 16 residues long. J lost 4 bases, V lost 5 bases, and 9 bases had no gene match. Per germline, CDR1 SGHTA and CDR2 FQGTGA. The CDR3, as DNA: TGTGCCAGCAGCACAGTAGCGGGAGGTGGTCCAGATACGCAGTATTTT. Protein sequence: CASSTVAGGGPDTQYF.

The chain carries TRBV27 and TRBJ2-1; D is possibly TRBD2 (6 bases). The CDR3 is made up of 15 amino acids. Trimming shortened V by 8 bases and J by 4 bases, and 18 bases separated the two germline ends. CDR1 is MNHEY, CDR2 SMNVEV, per germline (reference sequence). CDR3: CASSDAGIGYNEQFF. For the CDR3, the DNA is TGTGCCAGCTCCGACGCGGGGATCGGGTACAATGAGCAGTTCTTC.

The CDR3 here is CASSLARDRGYEQYF. CDR3 DNA sequence: TGTGCCAGCAGCTTAGCACGGGACAGGGGGTATGAGCAGTACTTC. The chain links TRBV7-2 to TRBJ2-7; 11 bases map to TRBD1. V dropped 0 bases and J dropped 7; count of bases not matched to a gene: 5. The CDR3 sequence is 15 residues long. The germline CDR1 and CDR2 sequences are SGHTA and FQGNSA.